Following are 14 T cell receptor beta chains from one sample sequenced in a study of T cell responses to AZD1222 COVID-19 vaccine. Sequencing was performed with immunoSEQ multiplex PCR; in TCRdb, only in-frame clones are kept and a portion is missing. The data show some 150,000 clones, more than 90% seen once. The starting material was peripheral blood, obtained on day 0 of AZD1222 vaccination. The source of these receptors is an adult in good health.

The rearrangement links TRBV2 to TRBJ1-3; D is uncertain. The CDR3 length is 15 residues. Germline V lookup: CDR1 SNHLY, CDR2 FYNNEI. V was shortened by 2 bases and J by 4 bases, with 12 bases between the two germline ends. CDR3 in amino acids: CASSENRVAGNTIYF. The CDR3 nucleotides are TGTGCCAGCAGTGAAAACAGAGTAGCAGGAAACACCATATATTTT.

V is TRBV28 and J is TRBJ1-5, with D possibly matching TRBD1 (5 bases). The CDR3 contains 13 residues. The germline V gene has CDR1 MDHEN and CDR2 SYDVKM. The ends were cut back, 1 base at V and 11 bases at J, with 12 bases in the middle. CDR3 residues: CASSLSPRGAQHF. CDR3 coding DNA: TGTGCCAGCAGTTTATCCCCCCGGGGGGCCCAGCATTTT.

The CDR3 spells CASAPGLLNYGYTF. CDR3 nucleotide sequence: TGTGCCAGCGCACCGGGACTTCTAAACTATGGCTACACCTTC. J is TRBJ1-2 and V is TRBV6-5, with D perhaps matching TRBD1 (5 bases). Germline CDR1 MNHEY, CDR2 SVGAGI. This CDR3 has 14 amino acids. Trimming left V 8 bases short and J 2 bases short, with 15 bases between.

The rearrangement uses TRBV7-2 and TRBJ2-7; 16 bases map to TRBD2. The CDR3 sequence is 19 residues long. Germline trimming cut 3 bases from V and 2 bases from J; bases unmatched to any gene: 10. Germline CDR1 and CDR2: SGHTA and FQGNSA. Here the CDR3 DNA reads TGTGCCAGCAGCTTCCCCGGGACTAGCGGGAGGGGGAATCCCTACGAGCAGTACTTC. Its protein is CASSFPGTSGRGNPYEQYF. The variable domain in full, completed from reference TRBV7-2 and TRBJ2-7, reads GAGVSQSPSNKVTEKGKDVELRCDPISGHTALYWYRQSLGQGLEFLIYFQGNSAPDKSGLPSDRFSAERTGGSVSTLTIQRTQQEDSAVYLCASSFPGTSGRGNPYEQYFGPGTRLTVT.

In DNA, the CDR3 is TGTGCCAGCAGCATACCCAAGTTGTCGGGGCTGATCTATGGCTACACCTTC. This encodes CASSIPKLSGLIYGYTF. The gene calls are TRBV7-2 and TRBJ1-2; tentatively, D is TRBD1 (5 bases). V shed 5 bases and J shed 4 bases, with 23 bases lying between them. The CDR3 is made up of 17 amino acids. CDR1 is SGHTA and CDR2 is FQGNSA in the germline V gene.

The chain carries TRBV19 and TRBJ2-7; D remains unclear. The CDR3 sequence is 12 residues long. In germline, CDR1 is LNHDA, CDR2 SQIVND (reference sequence). V was trimmed by 2 bases and J by 5 bases, leaving 7 bases between them. The CDR3 spells CASSILGNEQYF. CDR3 bases: TGTGCCAGTAGTATATTAGGGAACGAGCAGTACTTC. The variable domain in full, completed from reference TRBV19 and TRBJ2-7, reads DGGITQSPKYLFRKEGQNVTLSCEQNLNHDAMYWYRQDPGQGLRLIYYSQIVNDFQKGDIAEGYSVSREKKESFPLTVTSAQKNPTAFYLCASSILGNEQYFGPGTRLTVT.

The chain joins TRBV28 to TRBJ2-7; D possibly corresponds to TRBD1 (6 bases). The CDR3 runs to 15 residues. CDR1 MDHEN and CDR2 SYDVKM come from the germline V gene. V lost 2 bases to trimming and J lost 2 bases, with 13 bases between them. CDR3 nucleotides: TGTGCCAGCAGTTTAGACAGGATACCCCCCTACGAGCAGTACTTC. Its protein is CASSLDRIPPYEQYF.

The rearrangement uses TRBV30 and TRBJ2-7; no definite D call. The CDR3 is made up of 13 amino acids. Germline-derived CDR1 and CDR2 are GTSNPN and SVGIG (reference sequence). Between the trimmed V and J ends, which lost 2 bases and 2 bases, there was a span of 10 bases. The CDR3 bases are TGTGCCTGGAGTAATAGCCGCCCCTACGAGCAGTACTTC. Protein sequence: CAWSNSRPYEQYF.

This clone appeared a few times. J is TRBJ2-2 and V is TRBV3-1 (or the pseudogene TRBV3-2); 12 bases are shared with TRBD2. Germline CDR1 reads LGHDT; CDR2 reads YNNKEL (reference sequence). Unmatched junction bases numbered 6, after V lost 0 bases and J lost 7 bases. The CDR3 length is 17 residues. CDR3 sequence reads: CASSQDPLAGGIGELFF. The CDR3 DNA is TGTGCCAGCAGCCAAGATCCCCTAGCGGGAGGGATCGGGGAGCTGTTTTTT.

This chain uses TRBV13 with TRBJ1-1, with D perhaps matching TRBD1 (5 bases). Trimming took off 0 bases at V and 4 bases at J, with 15 bases between the two ends. There are 16 residues in the CDR3. Germline CDR1 and CDR2: PRHDT and FYEKMQ (reference sequence). The CDR3 nucleotides are TGTGCCAGCAGCTTAGGCACGCCGAACGGGGCCACTGAAGCTTTCTTT. Its protein is CASSLGTPNGATEAFF.

The V gene is TRBV27, the J gene TRBJ1-6; 9 nucleotides line up with TRBD1. Unmatched junction bases numbered 7, after V lost 6 bases and J lost 7 bases. This CDR3 contains 15 residues. CDR1 and CDR2 from the germline V gene are MNHEY and SMNVEV (reference sequence). The CDR3 nucleotides are TGTGCCAGCAGCCCCCGGGACAGGGCCAATTCACCCCTCCACTTT. Protein: CASSPRDRANSPLHF.

This clone was detected once. This rearrangement joins TRBV7-9 to TRBJ2-3; no reliable D call. The CDR3 covers 13 residues. Per germline, CDR1 SEHNR and CDR2 FQNEAQ (reference sequence). Deletions cut 3 bases from V and 3 bases from J, with 7 bases between. The DNA for the CDR3 is TGTGCCAGCAGCTTCGGCGATACAGATACGCAGTATTTT. It translates to CASSFGDTDTQYF. The full variable domain, its missing parts supplied by reference TRBV7-9 and TRBJ2-3, is DTGVSQNPRHKITKRGQNVTFRCDPISEHNRLYWYRQTLGQGPEFLTYFQNEAQLEKSRLLSDRFSAERPKGSFSTLEIQRTEQGDSAMYLCASSFGDTDTQYFGPGTRLTVL.

This chain connects TRBV6-5 to TRBJ2-2, with D possibly TRBD2 on 5 matching bases. This CDR3 is built from 14 residues. Germline-derived CDR1 and CDR2 are MNHEY and SVGAGI. Trimming shortened V by 6 bases and J by 3 bases, and 11 bases separated the two germline ends. CDR3 residues: CASRGSGYTGELFF. DNA of the CDR3: TGTGCCAGCAGAGGGAGCGGCTACACCGGGGAGCTGTTTTTT.

The chain is built from TRBV10-3 and TRBJ2-3; the D is unclear. Trimming shortened V by 6 bases and J by 5 bases, and 12 bases separated the two germline ends. This CDR3 region has 13 residues. Germline CDR1 ENHRY, CDR2 SYGVKD. The CDR3 loop reads CAIRPADGDTQYF. The CDR3 DNA reads TGTGCCATCAGGCCCGCTGACGGAGATACGCAGTATTTT.